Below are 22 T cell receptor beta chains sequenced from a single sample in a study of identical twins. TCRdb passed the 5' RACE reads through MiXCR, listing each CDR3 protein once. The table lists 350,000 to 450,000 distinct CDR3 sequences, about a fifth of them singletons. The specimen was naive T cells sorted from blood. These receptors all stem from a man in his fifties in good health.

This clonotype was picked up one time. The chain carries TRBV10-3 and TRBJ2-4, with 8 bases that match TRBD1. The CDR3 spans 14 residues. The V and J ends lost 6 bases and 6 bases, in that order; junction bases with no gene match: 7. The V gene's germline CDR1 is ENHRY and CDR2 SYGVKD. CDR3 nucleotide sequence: TGTGCCATCAGCCAGACAGGGGAGATAAACATTCAGTACTTC. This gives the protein CAISQTGEINIQYF.

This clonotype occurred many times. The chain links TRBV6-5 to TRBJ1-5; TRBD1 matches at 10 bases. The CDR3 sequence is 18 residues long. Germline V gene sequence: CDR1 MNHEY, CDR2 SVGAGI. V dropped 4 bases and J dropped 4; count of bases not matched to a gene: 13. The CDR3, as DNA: TGTGCCAGCAGTTTACTACCCCGCGGGACAGGGGATAATCAGCCCCAGCATTTT. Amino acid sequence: CASSLLPRGTGDNQPQHF.

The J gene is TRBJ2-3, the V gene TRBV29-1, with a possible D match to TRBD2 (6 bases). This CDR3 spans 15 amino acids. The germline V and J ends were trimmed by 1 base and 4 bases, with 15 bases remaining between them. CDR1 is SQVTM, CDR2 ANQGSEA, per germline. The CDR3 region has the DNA TGCAGCGTTGAAGCGGGGGACCTTCCACCAGATACGCAGTATTTT. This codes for CSVEAGDLPPDTQYF.

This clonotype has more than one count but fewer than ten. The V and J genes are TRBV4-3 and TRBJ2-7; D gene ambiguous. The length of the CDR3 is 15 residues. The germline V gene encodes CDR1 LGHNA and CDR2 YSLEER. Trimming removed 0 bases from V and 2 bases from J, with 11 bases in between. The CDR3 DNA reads TGCGCCAGCAGCCAAGATCTTCAGGTTACCTACGAGCAGTACTTC. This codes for CASSQDLQVTYEQYF.

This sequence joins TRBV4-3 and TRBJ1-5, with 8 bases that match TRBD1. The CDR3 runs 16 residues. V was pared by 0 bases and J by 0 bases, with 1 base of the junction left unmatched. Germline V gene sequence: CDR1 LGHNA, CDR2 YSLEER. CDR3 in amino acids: CASSQDRGLSNQPQHF. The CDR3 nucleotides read TGCGCCAGCAGCCAAGACAGGGGGCTTAGCAATCAGCCCCAGCATTTT.

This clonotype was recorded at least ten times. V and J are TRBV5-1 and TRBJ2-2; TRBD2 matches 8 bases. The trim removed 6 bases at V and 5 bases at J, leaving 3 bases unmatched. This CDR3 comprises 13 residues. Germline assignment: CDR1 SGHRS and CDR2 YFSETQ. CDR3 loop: CASMASGTGELFF. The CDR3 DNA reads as TGCGCCAGCATGGCTAGCGGGACCGGGGAGCTGTTTTTT. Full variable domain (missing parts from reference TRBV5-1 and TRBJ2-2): KAGVTQTPRYLIKTRGQQVTLSCSPISGHRSVSWYQQTPGQGLQFLFEYFSETQRNKGNFPGRFSGRQFSNSRSEMNVSTLELGDSALYLCASMASGTGELFFGEGSRLTVL.

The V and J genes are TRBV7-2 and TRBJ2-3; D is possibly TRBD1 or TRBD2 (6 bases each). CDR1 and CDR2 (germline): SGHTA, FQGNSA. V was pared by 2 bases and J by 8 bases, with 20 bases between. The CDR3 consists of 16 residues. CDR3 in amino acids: CASSLLVWGALTTQYF. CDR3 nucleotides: TGTGCCAGCAGCTTACTCGTATGGGGGGCCCTTACTACGCAGTATTTT.

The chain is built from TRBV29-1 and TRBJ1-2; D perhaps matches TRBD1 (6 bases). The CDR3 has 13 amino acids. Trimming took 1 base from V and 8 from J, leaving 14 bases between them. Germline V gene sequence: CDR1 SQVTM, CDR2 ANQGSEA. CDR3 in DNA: TGCAGCGTTGAAGGGACAGAGTCAGGCGGCTACACCTTC. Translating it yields CSVEGTESGGYTF.

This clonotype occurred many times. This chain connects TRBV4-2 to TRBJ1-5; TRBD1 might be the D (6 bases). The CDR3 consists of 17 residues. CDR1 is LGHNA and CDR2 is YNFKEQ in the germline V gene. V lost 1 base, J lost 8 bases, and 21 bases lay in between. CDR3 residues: CASSQGGGAVGSEPQHF. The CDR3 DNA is TGTGCCAGCAGCCAAGGAGGGGGGGCTGTGGGGAGCGAGCCCCAGCATTTT.

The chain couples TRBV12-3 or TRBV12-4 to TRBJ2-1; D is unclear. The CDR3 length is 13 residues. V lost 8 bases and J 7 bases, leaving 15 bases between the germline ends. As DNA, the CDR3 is TGTGCCAGCCTGGGTCTCCCGGAAAATGAGCAGTTCTTC. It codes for CASLGLPENEQFF.

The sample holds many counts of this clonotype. Here the CDR3 reads CASSLVPGSYEQYF. The CDR3 DNA sequence: TGTGCCAGCAGCTTAGTTCCCGGGAGCTACGAGCAGTACTTC. The chain carries TRBV7-9 and TRBJ2-7; D may be TRBD2 (6 bases). V dropped 1 base and J dropped 3 bases, with 10 bases sitting between them. This CDR3 region has 14 residues. In germline, CDR1 is SEHNR, CDR2 FQNEAQ (reference sequence).

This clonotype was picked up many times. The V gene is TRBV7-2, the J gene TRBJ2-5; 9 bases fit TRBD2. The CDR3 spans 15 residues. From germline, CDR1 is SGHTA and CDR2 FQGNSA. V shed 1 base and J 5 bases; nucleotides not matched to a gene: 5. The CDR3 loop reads CASSLDGTSPETQYF. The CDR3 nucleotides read TGTGCCAGCAGCTTAGACGGGACTAGCCCCGAGACCCAGTACTTC.

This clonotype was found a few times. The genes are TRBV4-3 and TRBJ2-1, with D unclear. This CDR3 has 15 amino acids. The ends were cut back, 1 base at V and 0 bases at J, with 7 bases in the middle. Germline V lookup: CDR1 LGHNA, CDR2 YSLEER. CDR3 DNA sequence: TGCGCCAGCAGCCAAGTTTTGGTCTCCTACAATGAGCAGTTCTTC. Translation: CASSQVLVSYNEQFF.

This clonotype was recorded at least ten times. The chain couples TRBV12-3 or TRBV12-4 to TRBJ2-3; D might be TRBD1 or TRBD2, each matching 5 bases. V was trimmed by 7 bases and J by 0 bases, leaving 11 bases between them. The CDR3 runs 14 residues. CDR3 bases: TGTGCCAGCACCGAGGGGTTAAGCACAGATACGCAGTATTTT. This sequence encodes CASTEGLSTDTQYF.

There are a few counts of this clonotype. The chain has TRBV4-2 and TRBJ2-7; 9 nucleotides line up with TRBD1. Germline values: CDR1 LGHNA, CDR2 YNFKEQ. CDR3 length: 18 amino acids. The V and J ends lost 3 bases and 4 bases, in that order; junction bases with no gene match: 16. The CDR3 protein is CASSHDIPGQGVPYEQYF. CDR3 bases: TGTGCCAGCAGCCACGACATCCCGGGACAGGGAGTCCCTTACGAGCAGTACTTC.

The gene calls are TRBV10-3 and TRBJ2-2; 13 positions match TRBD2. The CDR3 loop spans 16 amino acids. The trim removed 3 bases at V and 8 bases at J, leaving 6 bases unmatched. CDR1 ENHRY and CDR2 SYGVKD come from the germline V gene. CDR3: CAISEGLAGDGGELFF. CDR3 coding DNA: TGTGCCATCAGTGAAGGACTAGCGGGAGATGGTGGGGAGCTGTTTTTT.

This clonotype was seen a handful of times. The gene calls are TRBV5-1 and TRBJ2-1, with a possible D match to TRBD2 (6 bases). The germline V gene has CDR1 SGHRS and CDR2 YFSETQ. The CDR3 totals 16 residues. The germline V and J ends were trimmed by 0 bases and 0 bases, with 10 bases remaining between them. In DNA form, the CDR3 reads TGCGCCAGCAGCTTGGTTTCGGGGGTCTCCTACAATGAGCAGTTCTTC. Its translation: CASSLVSGVSYNEQFF.

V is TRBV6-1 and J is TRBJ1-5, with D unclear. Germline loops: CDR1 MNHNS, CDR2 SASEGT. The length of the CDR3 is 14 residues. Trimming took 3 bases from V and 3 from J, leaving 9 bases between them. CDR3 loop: CASSDEALNQPQHF. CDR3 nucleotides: TGTGCCAGCAGTGATGAGGCCCTCAATCAGCCCCAGCATTTT.

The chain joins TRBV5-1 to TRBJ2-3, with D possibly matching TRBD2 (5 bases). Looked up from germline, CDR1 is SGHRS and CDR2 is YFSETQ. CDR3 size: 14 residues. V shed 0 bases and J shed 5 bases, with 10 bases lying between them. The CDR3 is CASSLANSGDTQYF. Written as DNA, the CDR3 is TGCGCCAGCAGCTTGGCCAACAGCGGAGATACGCAGTATTTT. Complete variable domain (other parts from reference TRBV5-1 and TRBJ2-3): KAGVTQTPRYLIKTRGQQVTLSCSPISGHRSVSWYQQTPGQGLQFLFEYFSETQRNKGNFPGRFSGRQFSNSRSEMNVSTLELGDSALYLCASSLANSGDTQYFGPGTRLTVL.

For the CDR3, the DNA is TGCAGTGCCCCAGGCGGGAGGGGCTACAATGAGCAGTTCTTC. This codes for CSAPGGRGYNEQFF. V is TRBV20-1 and J is TRBJ2-1; 9 bases align to TRBD2. V shed 6 bases, J shed 3 bases, and the junction held 6 bases outside the gene matches. CDR1 DFQATT and CDR2 SNEGSKA come from the germline V gene (reference sequence). This CDR3 is built from 14 residues.

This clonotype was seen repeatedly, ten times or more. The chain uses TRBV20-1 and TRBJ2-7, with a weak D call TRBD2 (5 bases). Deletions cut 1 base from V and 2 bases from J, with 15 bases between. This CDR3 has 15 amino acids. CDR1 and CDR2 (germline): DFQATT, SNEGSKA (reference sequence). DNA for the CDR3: TGCAGTGCTAGAGTTGCGGGCTCCGTCGCCTACGAGCAGTACTTC. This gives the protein CSARVAGSVAYEQYF.

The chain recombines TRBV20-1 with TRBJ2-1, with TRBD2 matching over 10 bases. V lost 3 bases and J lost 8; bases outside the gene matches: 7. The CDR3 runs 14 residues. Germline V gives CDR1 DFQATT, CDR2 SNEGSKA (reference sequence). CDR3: CSASGLAGDDEQFF. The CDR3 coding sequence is TGCAGTGCTAGTGGCCTAGCGGGAGATGATGAGCAGTTCTTC.